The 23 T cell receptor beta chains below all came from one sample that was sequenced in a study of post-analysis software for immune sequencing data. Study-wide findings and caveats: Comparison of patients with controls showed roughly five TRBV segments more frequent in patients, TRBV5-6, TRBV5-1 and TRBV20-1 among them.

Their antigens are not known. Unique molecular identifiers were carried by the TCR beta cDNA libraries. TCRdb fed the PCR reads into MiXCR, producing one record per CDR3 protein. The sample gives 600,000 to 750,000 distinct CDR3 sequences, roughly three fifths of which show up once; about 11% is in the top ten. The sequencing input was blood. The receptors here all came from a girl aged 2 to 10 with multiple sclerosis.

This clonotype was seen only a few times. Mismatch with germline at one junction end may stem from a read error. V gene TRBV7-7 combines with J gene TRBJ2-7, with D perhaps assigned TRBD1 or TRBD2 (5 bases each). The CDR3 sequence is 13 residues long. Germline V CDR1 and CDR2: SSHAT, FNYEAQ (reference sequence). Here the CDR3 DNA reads TGTGCTAGCAGCTTAGATGAGGGGCACGAGCAGTACTTC. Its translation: CASSLDEGHEQYF.

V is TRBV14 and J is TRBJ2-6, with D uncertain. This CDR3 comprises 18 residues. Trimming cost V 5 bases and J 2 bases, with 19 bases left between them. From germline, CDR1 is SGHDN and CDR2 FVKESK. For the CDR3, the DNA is TGTGCCAGCAGCGCATCACAGTTTCCACTGACTGGGGCCAACGTCCTGACTTTC. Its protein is CASSASQFPLTGANVLTF.

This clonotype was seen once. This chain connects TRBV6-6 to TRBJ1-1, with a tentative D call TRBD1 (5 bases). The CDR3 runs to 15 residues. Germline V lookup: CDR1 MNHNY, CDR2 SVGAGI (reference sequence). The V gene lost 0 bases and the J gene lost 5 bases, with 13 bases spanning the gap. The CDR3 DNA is TGTGCCAGCAGTTACTCGGATCCGAGGGGTACTGAAGCTTTCTTT. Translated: CASSYSDPRGTEAFF.

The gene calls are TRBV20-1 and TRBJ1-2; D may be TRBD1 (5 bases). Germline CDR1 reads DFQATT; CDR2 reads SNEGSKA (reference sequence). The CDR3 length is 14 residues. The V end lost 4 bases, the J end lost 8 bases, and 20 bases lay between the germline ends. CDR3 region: CSANKAPDQGGYTF. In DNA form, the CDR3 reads TGCAGTGCTAACAAGGCCCCAGATCAGGGAGGCTACACCTTC.

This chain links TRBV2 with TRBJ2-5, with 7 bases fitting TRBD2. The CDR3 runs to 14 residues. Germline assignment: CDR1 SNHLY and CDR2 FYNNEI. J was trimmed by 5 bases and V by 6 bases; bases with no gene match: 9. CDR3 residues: CASSRGLSSETQYF. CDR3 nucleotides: TGTGCCAGCAGCCGGGGACTATCTTCGGAGACCCAGTACTTC.

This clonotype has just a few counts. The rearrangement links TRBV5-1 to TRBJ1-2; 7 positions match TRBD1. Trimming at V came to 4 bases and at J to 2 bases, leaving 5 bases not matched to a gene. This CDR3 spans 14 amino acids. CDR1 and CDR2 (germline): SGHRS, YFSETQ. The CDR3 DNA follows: TGCGCCAGCAGCCAACCGACAGGGAACTATGGCTACACCTTC. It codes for CASSQPTGNYGYTF.

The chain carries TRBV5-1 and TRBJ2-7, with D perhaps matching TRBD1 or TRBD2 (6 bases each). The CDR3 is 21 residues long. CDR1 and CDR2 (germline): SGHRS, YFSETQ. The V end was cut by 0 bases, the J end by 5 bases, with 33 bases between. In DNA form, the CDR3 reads TGCGCCAGCAGCTTGGGCCCCCCGTTCAGTAGCGGATGGGGGCGGCAGGACGAGCAGTACTTC. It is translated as CASSLGPPFSSGWGRQDEQYF.

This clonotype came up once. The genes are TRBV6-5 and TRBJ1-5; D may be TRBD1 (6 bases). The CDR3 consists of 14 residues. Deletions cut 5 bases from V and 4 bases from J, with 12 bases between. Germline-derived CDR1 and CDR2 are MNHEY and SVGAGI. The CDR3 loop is CASSPDRWNQPQHF. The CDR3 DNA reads TGTGCCAGCAGTCCTGACAGGTGGAATCAGCCCCAGCATTTT.

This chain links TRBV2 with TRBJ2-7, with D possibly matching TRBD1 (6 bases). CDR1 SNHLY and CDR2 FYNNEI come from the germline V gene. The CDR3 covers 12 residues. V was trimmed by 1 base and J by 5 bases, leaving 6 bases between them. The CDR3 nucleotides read TGTGCCAGCAGTGAAGACAGGGACGAGCAGTACTTC. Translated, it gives CASSEDRDEQYF.

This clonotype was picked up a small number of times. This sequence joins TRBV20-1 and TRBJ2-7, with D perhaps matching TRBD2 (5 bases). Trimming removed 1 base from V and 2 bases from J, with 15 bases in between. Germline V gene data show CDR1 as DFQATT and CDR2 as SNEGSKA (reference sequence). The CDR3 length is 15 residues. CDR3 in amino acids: CSARVPGLGTYEQYF. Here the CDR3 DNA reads TGCAGTGCTAGAGTTCCAGGACTGGGTACCTACGAGCAGTACTTC.

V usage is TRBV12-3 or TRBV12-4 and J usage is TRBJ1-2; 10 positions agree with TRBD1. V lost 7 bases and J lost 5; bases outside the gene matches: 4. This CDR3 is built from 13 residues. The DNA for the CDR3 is TGTGCCAGCAAAGGACAGGGGGGATATGGCTACACCTTC. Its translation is CASKGQGGYGYTF.

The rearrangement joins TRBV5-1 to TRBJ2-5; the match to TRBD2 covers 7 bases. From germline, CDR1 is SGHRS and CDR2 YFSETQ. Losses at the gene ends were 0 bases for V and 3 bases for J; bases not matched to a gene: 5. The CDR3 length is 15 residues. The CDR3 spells CASSLVGSGEETQYF. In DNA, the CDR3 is TGCGCCAGCAGCTTGGTCGGGAGCGGGGAAGAGACCCAGTACTTC.

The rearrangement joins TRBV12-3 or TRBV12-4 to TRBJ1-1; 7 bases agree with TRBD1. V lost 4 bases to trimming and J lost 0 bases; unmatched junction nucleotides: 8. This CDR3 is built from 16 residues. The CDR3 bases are TGTGCCAGCAGTTCTCCTCAGGGGGTGTTGAACACTGAAGCTTTCTTT. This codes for CASSSPQGVLNTEAFF.

CDR3 nucleotide sequence: TGCAGGGACAGGGGGCCCTACAAGAACACTGAAGCTTTCTTT. Its protein is CRDRGPYKNTEAFF. This chain joins TRBV29-1 and TRBJ1-1, with 11 bases identical to TRBD1. Per germline, CDR1 SQVTM and CDR2 ANQGSEA. The CDR3 totals 14 residues.

In DNA form, the CDR3 reads TGTGCCAGCGATTACCCTGGACAAGGCCTTCGTAACTATGGCTACACCTTC. Protein: CASDYPGQGLRNYGYTF. The chain couples TRBV12-3 or TRBV12-4 to TRBJ1-2; D is perhaps TRBD1 (5 bases). V lost 8 bases and J lost 1, with 23 bases in between. This CDR3 is 17 amino acids long.

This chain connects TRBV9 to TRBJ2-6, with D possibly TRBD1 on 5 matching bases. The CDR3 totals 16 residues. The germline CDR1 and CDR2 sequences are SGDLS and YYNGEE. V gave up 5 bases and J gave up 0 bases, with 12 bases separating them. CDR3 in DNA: TGTGCCAGCAGAGCTAACAGGAACTCTGGGGCCAACGTCCTGACTTTC. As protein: CASRANRNSGANVLTF.

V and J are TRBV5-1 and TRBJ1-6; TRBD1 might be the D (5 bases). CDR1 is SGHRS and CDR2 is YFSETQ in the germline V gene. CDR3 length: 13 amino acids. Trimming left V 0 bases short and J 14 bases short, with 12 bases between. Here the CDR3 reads CASSLEAGYTLHF. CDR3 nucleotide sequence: TGCGCCAGCAGCTTGGAGGCAGGGTACACCCTCCACTTT. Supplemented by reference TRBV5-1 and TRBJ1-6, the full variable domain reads KAGVTQTPRYLIKTRGQQVTLSCSPISGHRSVSWYQQTPGQGLQFLFEYFSETQRNKGNFPGRFSGRQFSNSRSEMNVSTLELGDSALYLCASSLEAGYTLHFGNGTRLTVT.

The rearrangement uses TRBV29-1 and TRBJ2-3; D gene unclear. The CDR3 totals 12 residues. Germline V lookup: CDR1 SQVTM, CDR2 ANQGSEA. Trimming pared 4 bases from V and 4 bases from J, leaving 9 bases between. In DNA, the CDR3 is TGCAGCGTTGGGGCGTTAGCAGATACGCAGTATTTT. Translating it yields CSVGALADTQYF.

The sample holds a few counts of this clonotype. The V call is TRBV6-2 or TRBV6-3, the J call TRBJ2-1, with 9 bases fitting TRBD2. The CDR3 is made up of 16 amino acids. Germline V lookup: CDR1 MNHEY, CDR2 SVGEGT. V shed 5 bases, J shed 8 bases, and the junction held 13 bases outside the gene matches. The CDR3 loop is CASSPRWGGGEHEQFF. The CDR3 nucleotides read TGTGCCAGCAGTCCCCGGTGGGGCGGGGGGGAGCATGAGCAGTTCTTC.

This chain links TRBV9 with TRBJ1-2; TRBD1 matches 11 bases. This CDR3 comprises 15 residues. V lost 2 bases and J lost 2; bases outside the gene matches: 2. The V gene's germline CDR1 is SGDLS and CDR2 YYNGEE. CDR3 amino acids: CASSVGTGGNYGYTF. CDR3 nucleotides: TGTGCCAGCAGCGTCGGGACAGGGGGAAACTATGGCTACACCTTC.

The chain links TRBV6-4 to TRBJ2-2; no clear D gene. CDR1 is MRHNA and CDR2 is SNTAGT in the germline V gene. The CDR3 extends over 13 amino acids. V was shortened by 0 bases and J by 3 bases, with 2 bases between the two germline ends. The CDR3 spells CASSDSDTGELFF. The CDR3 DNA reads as TGTGCCAGCAGTGACTCGGACACCGGGGAGCTGTTTTTT.

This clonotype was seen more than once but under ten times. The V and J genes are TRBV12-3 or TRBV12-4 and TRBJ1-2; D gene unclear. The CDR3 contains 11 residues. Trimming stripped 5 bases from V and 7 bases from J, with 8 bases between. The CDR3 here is CASSRTSGYTF. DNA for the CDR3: TGTGCCAGCAGTCGAACCTCTGGCTACACCTTC.

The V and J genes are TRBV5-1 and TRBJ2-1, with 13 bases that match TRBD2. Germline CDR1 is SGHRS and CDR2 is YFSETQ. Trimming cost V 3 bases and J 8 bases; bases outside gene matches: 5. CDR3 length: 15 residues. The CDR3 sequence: CASSSRTSGSYEQFF. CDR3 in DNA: TGCGCCAGCAGCTCGCGGACTAGCGGGAGTTATGAGCAGTTCTTC.